Listed below are T cell receptor beta chains from one sample, sequenced in a study of vaccination and CD4 T cells after COVID-19. TCRdb reprocessed the PCR reads with MiXCR, giving one entry per CDR3 protein. Altogether fewer than 9,500 distinct CDR3 sequences are present, 45% to 55% being singletons, with the ten largest covering 46%. No antigen has been identified for these receptors. The sample consisted of CD4+ T cells from blood, cultured in vitro. All receptors derive from a human donor who had recovered from COVID-19. CDR3s include the opening cysteine and the closing phenylalanine or tryptophan. Each record gives: clone size, V gene, J gene, D gene, CDR3 protein, CDR3 DNA. D genes are given only for firm matches. Only part of the rows carry a size: once, few, many, or a class if the clone is expanded.

size: few
V: TRBV7-8
J: TRBJ1-4
D: TRBD1
CDR3: CASSLLPPSYRGGEEKLFF
DNA: TGTGCCAGCAGCTTACTACCCCCCTCATACAGGGGTGGGGAGGAAAAACTGTTTTTT

size: -
V: TRBV12-3/TRBV12-4
J: TRBJ1-1
D: -
CDR3: CASSLVGALNTEAFF
DNA: TGTGCCAGCAGTTTAGTAGGGGCCCTGAACACTGAAGCTTTCTTT

size: -
V: TRBV11-3
J: TRBJ1-2
D: -
CDR3: CASSSGLLRGNYGYTF
DNA: TGTGCCAGCAGCTCAGGGTTATTAAGGGGCAACTATGGCTACACCTTC

size: few
V: TRBV12-3/TRBV12-4
J: TRBJ1-6
D: -
CDR3: CASSFLPFLMPPYNSPLHF
DNA: TGTGCCAGCAGTTTTTTGCCCTTCCTCATGCCACCCTATAATTCACCCCTCCACTTT

size: -
V: TRBV2
J: TRBJ2-2
D: -
CDR3: CASSLTGELFF
DNA: TGTGCCAGCAGTCTCACCGGGGAGCTGTTTTTT

size: -
V: TRBV11-3
J: TRBJ2-3
D: TRBD2
CDR3: CASSWRGAGDTDTQYF
DNA: TGTGCCAGCAGCTGGCGGGGAGCGGGGGACACAGATACGCAGTATTTT

size: few
V: TRBV19
J: TRBJ1-1
D: -
CDR3: CASRSQGSSAEAFF
DNA: TGTGCCAGTCGATCTCAGGGATCCTCCGCTGAAGCTTTCTTT

size: -
V: TRBV6-1
J: TRBJ2-2
D: TRBD1
CDR3: CASRPTGGASGELFF
DNA: TGTGCCAGCAGACCGACAGGGGGCGCGAGCGGGGAGCTGTTTTTT

size: -
V: TRBV30
J: TRBJ1-5
D: -
CDR3: CAWSVRGASGQPQHF
DNA: TGTGCCTGGAGTGTACGGGGTGCATCAGGGCAGCCCCAGCATTTT

size: -
V: TRBV12-5
J: TRBJ2-3
D: -
CDR3: CASGLLRTGTDTQYF
DNA: TGTGCTAGTGGTTTGCTTCGGACGGGCACAGATACGCAGTATTTT

size: -
V: TRBV6-2/TRBV6-3
J: TRBJ2-7
D: TRBD2
CDR3: CASSFGLAGGLPTYEQYF
DNA: TGTGCCAGCAGTTTCGGACTAGCGGGGGGACTTCCTACCTACGAGCAGTACTTC

size: -
V: TRBV19
J: TRBJ2-2
D: -
CDR3: CASSIKVGGNTGELFF
DNA: TGTGCCAGTAGTATAAAGGTGGGCGGCAACACCGGGGAGCTGTTTTTT

size: -
V: TRBV7-9
J: TRBJ2-1
D: TRBD2
CDR3: CASSLVGGGAGEQFF
DNA: TGTGCCAGCAGCTTGGTGGGCGGGGGGGCTGGTGAGCAGTTCTTC

size: -
V: TRBV6-2/TRBV6-3
J: TRBJ2-4
D: -
CDR3: CASSPSPGRLAKNIQYF
DNA: TGTGCCAGCAGTCCCTCCCCCGGACGGCTAGCCAAAAACATTCAGTACTTC

size: -
V: TRBV6-2/TRBV6-3
J: TRBJ1-2
D: -
CDR3: CASSRTRTNYGYTF
DNA: TGTGCCAGCAGCCGAACAAGGACTAACTATGGCTACACCTTC

size: -
V: TRBV29-1
J: TRBJ1-1
D: -
CDR3: CSVVGGTNTEAFF
DNA: TGCAGCGTTGTGGGGGGCACGAACACTGAAGCTTTCTTT

size: few
V: TRBV5-1
J: TRBJ1-5
D: -
CDR3: CASSLDSNQPQHF
DNA: TGCGCCAGCAGCCTAGACAGCAATCAGCCCCAGCATTTT

size: -
V: TRBV11-2
J: TRBJ2-7
D: -
CDR3: CASSLQVGPYEQYF
DNA: TGTGCCAGCAGCTTGCAGGTGGGACCGTACGAGCAGTACTTC

size: -
V: TRBV10-1
J: TRBJ1-2
D: -
CDR3: CASSDSNYGYTF
DNA: TGCGCCAGCAGTGACAGTAACTATGGCTACACCTTC

size: -
V: TRBV12-3/TRBV12-4
J: TRBJ2-5
D: TRBD2
CDR3: CASSLVSGGKTQYF
DNA: TGTGCCAGCAGTTTAGTCAGCGGGGGGAAGACCCAGTACTTC

size: once
V: TRBV20-1
J: TRBJ2-1
D: TRBD1
CDR3: CSARDRGLFEQFF
DNA: TGCAGTGCTAGAGACAGGGGGCTCTTTGAGCAGTTCTTC

size: -
V: TRBV7-9
J: TRBJ1-2
D: -
CDR3: CASSLEGGWGYGYTF
DNA: TGTGCCAGCAGCTTAGAGGGAGGGTGGGGCTATGGCTACACCTTC

size: -
V: TRBV20-1
J: TRBJ2-2
D: -
CDR3: CSARDGRQGPLTGELFF
DNA: TGCAGTGCTAGAGATGGGCGGCAGGGGCCTCTTACCGGGGAGCTGTTTTTT

size: once
V: TRBV12-3/TRBV12-4
J: TRBJ2-5
D: TRBD1
CDR3: CASTRQGLSQETQYF
DNA: TGTGCCAGCACCCGACAGGGGCTGAGCCAAGAGACCCAGTACTTC

size: -
V: TRBV2
J: TRBJ1-6
D: TRBD1
CDR3: CASSHGTVDSPLHF
DNA: TGTGCCAGCAGCCATGGGACAGTGGATTCACCCCTCCACTTT

size: once
V: TRBV20-1
J: TRBJ1-1
D: -
CDR3: CSARDRVANTEAFF
DNA: TGCAGTGCTAGAGATCGGGTAGCGAACACTGAAGCTTTCTTT

size: -
V: TRBV24-1
J: TRBJ2-1
D: -
CDR3: CATSASGPRNEQFF
DNA: TGTGCCACCAGTGCTTCCGGGCCTCGGAATGAGCAGTTCTTC

size: few
V: TRBV6-2/TRBV6-3
J: TRBJ2-7
D: TRBD1
CDR3: CASSYPLGQGKYEQYF
DNA: TGTGCCAGCAGTTACCCTTTGGGACAGGGGAAATACGAGCAGTACTTC

size: -
V: TRBV5-1
J: TRBJ1-3
D: -
CDR3: CASSSRPDTSSGNTIYF
DNA: TGCGCCAGCAGCTCCAGGCCGGACACCTCCTCTGGAAACACCATATATTTT

size: few
V: TRBV7-9
J: TRBJ1-1
D: -
CDR3: CASSPGPGGRAFF
DNA: TGTGCCAGCAGCCCGGGGCCGGGGGGTCGAGCTTTCTTT

size: -
V: TRBV7-2
J: TRBJ2-1
D: TRBD1
CDR3: CASSLWTGMDEQFF
DNA: TGTGCCAGCAGCCTCTGGACAGGGATGGATGAGCAGTTCTTC

size: few
V: TRBV7-9
J: TRBJ2-2
D: -
CDR3: CASTIGLGELFF
DNA: TGTGCCAGCACAATTGGGCTCGGGGAGCTGTTTTTT

size: -
V: TRBV10-3
J: TRBJ1-5
D: -
CDR3: CAISRTGGQPQHF
DNA: TGTGCCATCAGTCGGACGGGTGGTCAGCCCCAGCATTTT

size: few
V: TRBV30
J: TRBJ1-1
D: -
CDR3: CAWSVLWGFNMNTEAFF
DNA: TGTGCCTGGAGTGTACTATGGGGTTTCAACATGAACACTGAAGCTTTCTTT

size: -
V: TRBV6-5
J: TRBJ1-1
D: -
CDR3: CASSYRSGKNTEAFF
DNA: TGTGCCAGCAGTTACCGGTCCGGGAAGAACACTGAAGCTTTCTTT

size: -
V: TRBV20-1
J: TRBJ2-3
D: TRBD2
CDR3: CSASNPGRGIADTQYF
DNA: TGCAGTGCTAGTAACCCCGGGAGGGGGATCGCAGATACGCAGTATTTT

size: few
V: TRBV6-1
J: TRBJ2-3
D: TRBD2
CDR3: CASSEGAGGRLDTQYF
DNA: TGTGCCAGCAGTGAAGGGGCGGGGGGGCGGTTAGATACGCAGTATTTT

size: -
V: TRBV19
J: TRBJ1-1
D: -
CDR3: CASSITFFAEAFF
DNA: TGTGCCAGTAGTATTACGTTTTTTGCTGAAGCTTTCTTT

size: -
V: TRBV7-9
J: TRBJ2-6
D: -
CDR3: CASSLLGANVLTF
DNA: TGTGCCAGCAGCTTACTTGGGGCCAACGTCCTGACTTTC

size: -
V: TRBV2
J: TRBJ2-6
D: TRBD2
CDR3: CASGGDAGANVLTF
DNA: TGTGCCAGCGGGGGGGACGCTGGGGCCAACGTCCTGACTTTC

size: few
V: TRBV7-2
J: TRBJ1-3
D: -
CDR3: CASSRHLSLSGNTIYF
DNA: TGTGCCAGCAGTCGACACCTTTCCCTCTCTGGAAACACCATATATTTT

size: -
V: TRBV6-5
J: TRBJ1-2
D: TRBD1
CDR3: CASSYSGTGEGYTF
DNA: TGTGCCAGCAGTTACTCGGGGACAGGGGAGGGCTACACCTTC

size: -
V: TRBV6-1
J: TRBJ2-1
D: TRBD2
CDR3: CASSHRGGLYNEQFF
DNA: TGTGCCAGCAGCCACCGGGGGGGCCTCTACAATGAGCAGTTCTTC

size: few
V: TRBV7-8
J: TRBJ1-5
D: -
CDR3: CASSWDPIGTGNNQPQHF
DNA: TGTGCCAGCAGCTGGGATCCCATAGGGACGGGGAACAATCAGCCCCAGCATTTT

size: -
V: TRBV4-3
J: TRBJ1-2
D: TRBD1
CDR3: CASSQDFSGTGYGYTF
DNA: TGCGCCAGCAGCCAAGATTTCTCCGGGACAGGGTATGGCTACACCTTC